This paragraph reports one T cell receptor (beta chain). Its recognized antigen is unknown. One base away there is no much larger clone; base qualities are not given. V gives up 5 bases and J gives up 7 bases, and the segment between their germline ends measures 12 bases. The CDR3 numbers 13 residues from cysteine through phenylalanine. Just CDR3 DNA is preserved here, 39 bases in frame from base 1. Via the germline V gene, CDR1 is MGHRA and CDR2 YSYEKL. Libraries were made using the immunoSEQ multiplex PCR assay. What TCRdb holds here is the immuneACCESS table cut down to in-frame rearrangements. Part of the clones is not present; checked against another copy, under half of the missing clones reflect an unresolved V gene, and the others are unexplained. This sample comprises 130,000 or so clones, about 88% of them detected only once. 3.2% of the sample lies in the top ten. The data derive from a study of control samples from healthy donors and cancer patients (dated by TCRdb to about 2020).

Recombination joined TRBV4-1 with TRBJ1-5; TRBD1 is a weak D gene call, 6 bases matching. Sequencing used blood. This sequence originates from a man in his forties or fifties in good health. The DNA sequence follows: TGCGCCAGCAGCTTCGAGGGGGGACAGCCCCAGCATTTT. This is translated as CASSFEGGQPQHF.